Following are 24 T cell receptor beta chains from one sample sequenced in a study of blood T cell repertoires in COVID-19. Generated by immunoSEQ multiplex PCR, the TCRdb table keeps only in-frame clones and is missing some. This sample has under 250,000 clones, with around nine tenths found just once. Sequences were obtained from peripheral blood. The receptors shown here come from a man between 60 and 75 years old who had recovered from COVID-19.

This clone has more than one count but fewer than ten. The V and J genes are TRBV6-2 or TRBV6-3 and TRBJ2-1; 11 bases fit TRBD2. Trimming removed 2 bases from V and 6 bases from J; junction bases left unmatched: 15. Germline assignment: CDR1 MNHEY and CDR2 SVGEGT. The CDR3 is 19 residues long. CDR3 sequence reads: CASSYVARGTSGMLNEQFF. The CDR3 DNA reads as TGTGCCAGCAGTTACGTAGCCCGCGGGACTAGCGGTATGCTCAATGAGCAGTTCTTC.

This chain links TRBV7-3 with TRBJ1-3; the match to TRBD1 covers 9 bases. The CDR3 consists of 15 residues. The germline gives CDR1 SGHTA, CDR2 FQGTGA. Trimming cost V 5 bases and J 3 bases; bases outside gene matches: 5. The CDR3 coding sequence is TGTGCCAGCAGCCAGACAGGGGGAGGTGGAAACACCATATATTTT. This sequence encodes CASSQTGGGGNTIYF.

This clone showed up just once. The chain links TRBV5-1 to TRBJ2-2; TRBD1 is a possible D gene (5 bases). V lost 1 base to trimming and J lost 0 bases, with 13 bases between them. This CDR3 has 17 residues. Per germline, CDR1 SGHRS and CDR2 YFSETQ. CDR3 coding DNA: TGCGCCAGCAGCTTGTTACGTGACAGATCGAACACCGGGGAGCTGTTTTTT. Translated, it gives CASSLLRDRSNTGELFF.

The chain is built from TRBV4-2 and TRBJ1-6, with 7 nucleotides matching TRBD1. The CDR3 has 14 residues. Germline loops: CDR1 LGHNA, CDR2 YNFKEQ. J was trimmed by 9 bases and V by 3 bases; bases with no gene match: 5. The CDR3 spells CASSQTTGPSPLHF. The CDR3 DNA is TGTGCCAGCAGCCAGACGACAGGGCCTTCACCCCTCCACTTT.

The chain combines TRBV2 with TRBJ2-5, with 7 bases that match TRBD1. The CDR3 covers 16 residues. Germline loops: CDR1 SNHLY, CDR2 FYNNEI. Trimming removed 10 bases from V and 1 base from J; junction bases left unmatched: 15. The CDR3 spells CATLRGRAGLQETQYF. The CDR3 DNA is TGTGCCACCTTGAGGGGGCGGGCCGGACTCCAAGAGACCCAGTACTTC.

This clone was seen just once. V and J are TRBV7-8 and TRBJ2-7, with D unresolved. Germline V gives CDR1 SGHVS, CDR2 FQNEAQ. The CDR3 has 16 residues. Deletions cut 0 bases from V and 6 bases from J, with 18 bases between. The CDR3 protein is CASSLARVRRESEQYF. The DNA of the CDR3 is TGTGCCAGCAGCTTAGCCCGGGTCAGACGAGAGAGCGAGCAGTACTTC.

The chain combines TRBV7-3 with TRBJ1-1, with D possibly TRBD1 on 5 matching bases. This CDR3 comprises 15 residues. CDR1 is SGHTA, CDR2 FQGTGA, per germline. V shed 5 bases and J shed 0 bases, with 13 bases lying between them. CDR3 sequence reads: CASSPKPGLNTEAFF. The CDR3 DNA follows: TGTGCCAGCAGCCCAAAGCCAGGGTTGAACACTGAAGCTTTCTTT.

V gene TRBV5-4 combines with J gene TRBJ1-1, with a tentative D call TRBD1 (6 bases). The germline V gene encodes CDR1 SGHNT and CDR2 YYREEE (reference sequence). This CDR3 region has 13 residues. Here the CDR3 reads CASRRQADTEAFF. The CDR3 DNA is TGTGCGTCCCGTCGACAGGCGGACACTGAAGCTTTCTTT.

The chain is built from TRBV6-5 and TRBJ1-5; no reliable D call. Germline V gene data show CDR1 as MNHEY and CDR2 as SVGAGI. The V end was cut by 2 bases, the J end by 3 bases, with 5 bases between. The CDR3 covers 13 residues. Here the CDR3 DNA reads TGTGCCAGCAGTTACGAGGTCAATCAGCCCCAGCATTTT. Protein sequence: CASSYEVNQPQHF.

CDR3 in DNA: TGTGCCAGCAGCCAAGACAGGAATAATTCACCCCTCCACTTT. Protein sequence: CASSQDRNNSPLHF. The chain couples TRBV7-9 to TRBJ1-6; weak D call: TRBD1 (6 bases). The CDR3 runs to 14 residues. Trimming shortened V by 5 bases and J by 5 bases, and 10 bases separated the two germline ends. Germline V gene data show CDR1 as SEHNR and CDR2 as FQNEAQ (reference sequence).

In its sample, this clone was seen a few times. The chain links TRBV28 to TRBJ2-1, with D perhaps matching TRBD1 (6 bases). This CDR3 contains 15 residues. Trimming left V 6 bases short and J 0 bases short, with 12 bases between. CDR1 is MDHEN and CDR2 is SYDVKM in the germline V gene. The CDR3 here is CASRYRESSYNEQFF. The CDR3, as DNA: TGTGCCAGCAGATACAGGGAGAGCTCCTACAATGAGCAGTTCTTC.

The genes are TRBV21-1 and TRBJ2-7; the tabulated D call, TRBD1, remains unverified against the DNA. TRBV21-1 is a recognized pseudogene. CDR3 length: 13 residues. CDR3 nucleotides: TGTGCCAGCAGCACCGGGACATATAACGAGCAGTACTTC. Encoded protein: CASSTGTYNEQYF.

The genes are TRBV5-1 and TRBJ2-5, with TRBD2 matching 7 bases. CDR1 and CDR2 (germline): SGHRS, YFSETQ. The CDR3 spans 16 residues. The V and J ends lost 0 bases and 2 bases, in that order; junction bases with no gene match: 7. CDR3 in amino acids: CASSLEARAGQETQYF. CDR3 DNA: TGCGCCAGCAGCTTGGAGGCCCGAGCGGGGCAAGAGACCCAGTACTTC.

The CDR3 region has the DNA TGTGCCAGCAGCCACCCCCCGGGGGGTAGCGGGAGCTTGTACACCGGGGAGCTGTTTTTT. Amino acid sequence: CASSHPPGGSGSLYTGELFF. The rearrangement uses TRBV4-2 and TRBJ2-2, with TRBD2 matching 9 bases. The CDR3 has 20 residues. Germline CDR1 LGHNA, CDR2 YNFKEQ. The V segment lost 3 bases and the J segment 3 bases; nucleotides outside the gene matches: 17.

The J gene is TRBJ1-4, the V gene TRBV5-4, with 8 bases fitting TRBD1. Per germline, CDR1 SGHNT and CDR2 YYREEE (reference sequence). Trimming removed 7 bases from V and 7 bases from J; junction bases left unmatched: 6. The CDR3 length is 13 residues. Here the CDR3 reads CASAEDRAEKLFF. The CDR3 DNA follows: TGTGCCAGCGCCGAGGACAGGGCTGAAAAACTGTTTTTT.

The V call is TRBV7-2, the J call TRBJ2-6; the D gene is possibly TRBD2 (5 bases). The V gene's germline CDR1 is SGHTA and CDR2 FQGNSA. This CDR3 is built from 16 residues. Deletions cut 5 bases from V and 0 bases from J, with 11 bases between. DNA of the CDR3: TGTGCCAGCAGCCCTAGTGGGAGCTCTGGGGCCAACGTCCTGACTTTC. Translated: CASSPSGSSGANVLTF.

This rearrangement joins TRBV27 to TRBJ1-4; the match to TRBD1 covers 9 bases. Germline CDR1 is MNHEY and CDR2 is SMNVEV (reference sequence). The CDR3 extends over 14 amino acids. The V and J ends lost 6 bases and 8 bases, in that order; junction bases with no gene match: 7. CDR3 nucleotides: TGTGCCAGCAGGACCAACAGGGGGCACGAAAAACTGTTTTTT. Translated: CASRTNRGHEKLFF. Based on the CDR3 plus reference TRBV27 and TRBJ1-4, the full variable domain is EAQVTQNPRYLITVTGKKLTVTCSQNMNHEYMSWYRQDPGLGLRQIYYSMNVEVTDKGDVPEGYKVSRKEKRNFPLILESPSPNQTSLYFCASRTNRGHEKLFFGSGTQLSVL.

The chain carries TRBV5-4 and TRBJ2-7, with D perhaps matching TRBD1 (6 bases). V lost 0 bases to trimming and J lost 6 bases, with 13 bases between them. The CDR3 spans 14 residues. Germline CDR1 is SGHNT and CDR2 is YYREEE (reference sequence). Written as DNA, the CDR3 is TGTGCCAGCAGCTTGGAGAACAGGGTAGGCGAGCAGTACTTC. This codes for CASSLENRVGEQYF.

This CDR3 is CASSERTGSNEKLFF. CDR3 DNA: TGTGCCAGCAGTGAACGGACAGGATCGAATGAAAAACTGTTTTTT. V and J are TRBV6-1 and TRBJ1-4; 7 positions match TRBD1. V shed 2 bases and J 5 bases; nucleotides not matched to a gene: 5. Looked up from germline, CDR1 is MNHNS and CDR2 is SASEGT. There are 15 residues in the CDR3.

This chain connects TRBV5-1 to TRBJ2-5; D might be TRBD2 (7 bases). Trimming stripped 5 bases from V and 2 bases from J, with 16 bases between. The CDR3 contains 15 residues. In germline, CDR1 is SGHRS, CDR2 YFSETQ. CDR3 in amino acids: CASRGGVLTQETQYF. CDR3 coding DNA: TGCGCCAGCAGAGGGGGGGTTTTAACTCAAGAGACCCAGTACTTC.

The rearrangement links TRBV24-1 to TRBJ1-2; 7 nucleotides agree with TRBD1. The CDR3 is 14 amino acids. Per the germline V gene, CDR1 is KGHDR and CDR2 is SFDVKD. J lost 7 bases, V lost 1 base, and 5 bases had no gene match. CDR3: CATSDFDRAFGYTF. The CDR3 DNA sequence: TGTGCCACCAGTGATTTCGACAGGGCTTTTGGCTACACCTTC.

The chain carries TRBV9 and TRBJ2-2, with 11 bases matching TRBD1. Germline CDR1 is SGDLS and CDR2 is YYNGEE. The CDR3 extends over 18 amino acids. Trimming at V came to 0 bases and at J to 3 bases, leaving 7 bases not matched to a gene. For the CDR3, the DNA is TGTGCCAGCAGCGTAGTAGATGGACAGGGGGCACACACCGGGGAGCTGTTTTTT. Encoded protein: CASSVVDGQGAHTGELFF.

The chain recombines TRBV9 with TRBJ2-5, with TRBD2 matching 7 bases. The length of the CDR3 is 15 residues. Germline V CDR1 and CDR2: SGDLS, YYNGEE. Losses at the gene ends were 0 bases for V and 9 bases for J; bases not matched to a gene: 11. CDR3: CASSVGEAPRGAQYF. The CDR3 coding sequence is TGTGCCAGCAGCGTAGGGGAAGCGCCTCGGGGGGCCCAGTACTTC.

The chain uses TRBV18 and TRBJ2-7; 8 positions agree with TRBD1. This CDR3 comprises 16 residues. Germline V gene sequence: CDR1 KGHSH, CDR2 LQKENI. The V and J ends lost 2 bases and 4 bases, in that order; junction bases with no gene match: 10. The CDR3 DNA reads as TGTGCCAGCTCACCAACGGACAGGGTAGGACAGTACGAGCAGTACTTC. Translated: CASSPTDRVGQYEQYF.